This T cell receptor (beta chain) was profiled in a study of blood T cells in healthy people across ages. Whole-study context: Roughly one uniquely barcoded beta molecule per two T cells was captured.

Together with a sample-barcoded 5' primer, a J-beta primer mix was included in a second PCR lasting about 7 to 12 cycles. Each of the cDNA molecules was tagged by a template-switch adaptor with 12 random nucleotides. Each CDR3 protein is one row after TCRdb ran MiXCR on the 5' RACE reads. The sample has 550,000 to 800,000 distinct CDR3 sequences, 32% seen once; the top ten hold 15% to 19%. Study-level points and caveats: Donors of long life had a larger count of naive CD4+ cells and greater diversity than aged donors. Without sorted subsets, naive and antigen-experienced compartments could not be conclusively compared.

This clonotype was counted a few times. Antigen: not known. This CDR3 region has 13 residues. V was pared by 5 bases and J by 8 bases, with 12 bases between. The V gene's germline CDR1 is MNHNS and CDR2 SASEGT. This TCR was sampled from a woman at least 80 years old in good health. V gene TRBV6-1 combines with J gene TRBJ2-2, with no clear D. The sequenced material came from blood. This chain's CDR3 is CASSLHARGELFF. Written as DNA, the CDR3 is TGTGCCAGCAGTTTACACGCAAGAGGGGAGCTGTTTTTT.